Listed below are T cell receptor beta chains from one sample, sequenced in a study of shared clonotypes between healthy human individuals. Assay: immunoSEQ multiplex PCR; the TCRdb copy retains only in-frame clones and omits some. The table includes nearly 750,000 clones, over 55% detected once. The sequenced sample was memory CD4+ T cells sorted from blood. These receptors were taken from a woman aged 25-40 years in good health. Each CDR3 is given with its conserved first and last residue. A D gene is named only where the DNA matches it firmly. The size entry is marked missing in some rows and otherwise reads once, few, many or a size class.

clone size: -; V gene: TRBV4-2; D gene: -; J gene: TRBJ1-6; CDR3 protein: CASSHGTYNSPLHF; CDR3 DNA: TGTGCCAGCAGCCACGGGACATATAATTCACCCCTCCACTTT
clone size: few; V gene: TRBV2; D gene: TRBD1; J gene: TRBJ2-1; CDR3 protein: CASSMDRGLTTEQFF; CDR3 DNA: TGTGCCAGCAGCATGGACAGGGGACTGACAACTGAGCAGTTCTTC
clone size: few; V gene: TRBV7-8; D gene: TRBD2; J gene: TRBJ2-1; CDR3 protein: CASSQETSGRGEQFF; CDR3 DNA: TGTGCCAGCAGCCAAGAGACTAGCGGGAGAGGTGAGCAGTTCTTC
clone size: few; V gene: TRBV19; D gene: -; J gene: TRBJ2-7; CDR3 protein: CASSMAALSYEQYF; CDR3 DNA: TGTGCCAGTAGTATGGCGGCCCTCTCCTACGAGCAGTACTTC
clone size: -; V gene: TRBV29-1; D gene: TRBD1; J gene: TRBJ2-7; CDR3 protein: CSVGGDRAYEQYF; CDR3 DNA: TGCAGCGTTGGTGGGGACAGGGCCTACGAGCAGTACTTC
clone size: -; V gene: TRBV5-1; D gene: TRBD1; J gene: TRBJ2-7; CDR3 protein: CASSFTTGGGYEQYF; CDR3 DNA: TGCGCCAGCAGCTTTACGACAGGGGGTGGTTACGAGCAGTACTTC
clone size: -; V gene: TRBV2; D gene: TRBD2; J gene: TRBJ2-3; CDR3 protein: CASSRLAGVPDTQYF; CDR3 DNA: TGTGCCAGCAGCCGACTAGCGGGAGTACCAGATACGCAGTATTTT
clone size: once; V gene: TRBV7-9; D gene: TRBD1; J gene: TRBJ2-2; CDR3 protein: CASNHRDRRDTGELFF; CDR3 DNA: TGTGCCAGCAACCACCGGGACAGGAGGGACACCGGGGAGCTGTTTTTT
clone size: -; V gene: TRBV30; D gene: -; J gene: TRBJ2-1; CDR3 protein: CAWSADYRFEQFF; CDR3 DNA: TGTGCCTGGAGTGCGGACTATCGGTTCGAGCAGTTCTTC
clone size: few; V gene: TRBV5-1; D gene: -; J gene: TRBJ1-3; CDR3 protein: CASSLSAGSGNTIYF; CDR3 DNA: TGCGCCAGCAGCTTGAGTGCGGGTTCTGGAAACACCATATATTTT